Each of the 24 T cell receptor beta chains below was sequenced from the same sample in a study of response to subunit inactivated influenza vaccine. Via MiXCR, TCRdb re-called the RT-PCR reads, giving one row per CDR3 protein. The sample has fewer than 800,000 distinct CDR3 sequences, 15% to 19% seen once. The sequenced sample was PBMCs from blood, obtained 11 to 12 days after vaccination. These receptor sequences come from a man aged 45 to 65 who received an inactivated influenza vaccine.

Here the CDR3 reads CSARGQRNTGELFF. The CDR3 DNA is TGCAGTGCTAGGGGTCAGAGAAACACCGGGGAGCTGTTTTTT. This rearrangement joins TRBV20-1 to TRBJ2-2, with no clear D. This CDR3 is 14 amino acids long. Germline V CDR1 and CDR2: DFQATT, SNEGSKA (reference sequence). The V end lost 3 bases, the J end lost 2 bases, and 10 bases lay between the germline ends.

This clonotype was recorded at least ten times. Here the CDR3 reads CASSLARREVNNEQFF. CDR3 sequence (DNA): TGTGCCAGCAGCTTAGCGCGGCGGGAGGTTAACAATGAGCAGTTCTTC. The chain recombines TRBV7-2 with TRBJ2-1; 8 bases are shared with TRBD2. The V and J ends lost 0 bases and 5 bases, in that order; junction bases with no gene match: 6. CDR3 length: 16 amino acids. CDR1 and CDR2 (germline): SGHTA, FQGNSA.

This clonotype showed up many times. This chain links TRBV28 with TRBJ2-2; 7 bases map to TRBD1. V was pared by 8 bases and J by 0 bases, with 9 bases of the junction left unmatched. CDR3 length: 16 amino acids. Germline-derived CDR1 and CDR2 are MDHEN and SYDVKM. The CDR3 sequence is CASRDSRIPNTGELFF. CDR3 nucleotide sequence: TGTGCCAGCCGGGACAGCCGAATCCCGAACACCGGGGAGCTGTTTTTT.

This clonotype was counted ten times or more. The chain uses TRBV5-1 and TRBJ2-5; D is possibly TRBD1 or TRBD2 (5 bases each). The CDR3 is made up of 14 amino acids. V shed 4 bases and J shed 2 bases, with 12 bases lying between them. Germline V lookup: CDR1 SGHRS, CDR2 YFSETQ. CDR3 in amino acids: CASSLGAAQETQYF. The CDR3 DNA follows: TGCGCCAGCAGCCTCGGGGCAGCGCAAGAGACCCAGTACTTC.

This clonotype was seen a few times. The rearrangement joins TRBV30 to TRBJ2-1; D might be TRBD1 or TRBD2, each matching 5 bases. The germline V gene encodes CDR1 GTSNPN and CDR2 SVGIG (reference sequence). Trimming removed 2 bases from V and 2 bases from J, with 10 bases in between. CDR3 length equals 14 residues. DNA for the CDR3: TGTGCCTGGAGTCGAGGGACCGCCTACAATGAGCAGTTCTTC. Its translation is CAWSRGTAYNEQFF.

This clonotype has only a few counts. The J gene is TRBJ1-2, the V gene TRBV6-2 or TRBV6-3; a possible D gene is TRBD1 (6 bases). CDR3 length: 13 amino acids. Trimming cost V 8 bases and J 4 bases, with 14 bases left between them. Germline-derived CDR1 and CDR2 are MNHEY and SVGEGT. Here the CDR3 reads CASYTGPLYGYTF. CDR3 DNA: TGTGCCAGCTACACAGGGCCTCTCTATGGCTACACCTTC.

This clonotype has only a few counts. V gene TRBV2 combines with J gene TRBJ2-1; weak D call: TRBD2 (6 bases). V gave up 6 bases and J gave up 0 bases, with 6 bases separating them. The length of the CDR3 is 13 residues. The germline V gene has CDR1 SNHLY and CDR2 FYNNEI. CDR3 bases: TGTGCCAGCAGGGGGGGCTCCTACAATGAGCAGTTCTTC. This codes for CASRGGSYNEQFF. The whole variable domain, remainder taken from reference TRBV2 and TRBJ2-1, is EPEVTQTPSHQVTQMGQEVILRCVPISNHLYFYWYRQILGQKVEFLVSFYNNEISEKSEIFDDQFSVERPDGSNFTLKIRSTKLEDSAMYFCASRGGSYNEQFFGPGTRLTVL.

The table lists this clonotype with many counts. J is TRBJ1-1 and V is TRBV7-2, with a weak D call TRBD1 (6 bases). Germline V gene data show CDR1 as SGHTA and CDR2 as FQGNSA. V lost 2 bases and J lost 3, with 7 bases in between. The CDR3 is 13 amino acids. CDR3 sequence (DNA): TGTGCCAGCAGCTTATACAGGGACACTGAAGCTTTCTTT. The encoded protein is CASSLYRDTEAFF.

In its sample, this clonotype was seen a few times. The chain is built from TRBV5-1 and TRBJ2-3; 14 nucleotides agree with TRBD2. The CDR3 spans 16 residues. The J segment lost 5 bases and the V segment lost 4 bases, leaving 6 bases of the junction unmatched. Germline CDR1 and CDR2: SGHRS and YFSETQ. The CDR3, as DNA: TGCGCCAGCAGCCCCGGGACTAGCGGGAGTGTAGATACGCAGTATTTT. This translates into CASSPGTSGSVDTQYF.

The chain combines TRBV5-1 with TRBJ2-6; D may be TRBD1 (5 bases). The V gene's germline CDR1 is SGHRS and CDR2 YFSETQ. This CDR3 region has 14 residues. V gave up 6 bases and J gave up 14 bases, with 21 bases separating them. The CDR3, as DNA: TGCGCCAGCAAAGAGATCTCTGGGGCCAATCTCCTGACTTTC. Amino acid sequence: CASKEISGANLLTF.

The rearrangement links TRBV6-1 to TRBJ2-7; no reliable D call. CDR1 is MNHNS, CDR2 SASEGT, per germline. This CDR3 is 14 amino acids long. With 6 bases removed from V and 6 bases from J, the gap between germline ends came to 18 bases. The CDR3 DNA sequence: TGTGCCAGCAGCCCCGTGGCACTGACGGGCGAGCAGTACTTC. Its translation is CASSPVALTGEQYF.

The chain is built from TRBV7-6 and TRBJ2-5, with 10 bases lining up with TRBD2. The CDR3 consists of 16 residues. V shed 0 bases and J 2 bases; nucleotides not matched to a gene: 3. CDR1 SGHVS and CDR2 FNYEAQ come from the germline V gene. DNA of the CDR3: TGTGCCAGCAGCTTAGCGGGACTAGCGAAGCAAGAGACCCAGTACTTC. This gives the protein CASSLAGLAKQETQYF.

This clonotype occurred a few times. The V and J genes are TRBV28 and TRBJ2-7, with 13 nucleotides matching TRBD2. The germline V gene encodes CDR1 MDHEN and CDR2 SYDVKM. This CDR3 has 16 residues. V gave up 4 bases and J gave up 5 bases; unmatched junction bases: 8. CDR3 DNA sequence: TGTGCCAGCAGTTGGCTAGGGACTAGCGGGAAGAACGAGCAGTACTTC. Its protein is CASSWLGTSGKNEQYF. Full variable domain (remainder filled in from reference TRBV28 and TRBJ2-7): DVKVTQSSRYLVKRTGEKVFLECVQDMDHENMFWYRQDPGLGLRLIYFSYDVKMKEKGDIPEGYSVSREKKERFSLILESASTNQTSMYLCASSWLGTSGKNEQYFGPGTRLTVT.

The chain combines TRBV6-1 with TRBJ2-3; TRBD1 aligns across 7 bases. The CDR3 extends over 13 amino acids. The junction had 5 bases not matched to a gene; V was cut back by 5 bases and J by 6 bases. Germline CDR1 MNHNS, CDR2 SASEGT. CDR3: CASSTGVVDTQYF. In DNA form, the CDR3 reads TGTGCCAGCAGTACAGGGGTCGTCGATACGCAGTATTTT.

The genes are TRBV7-2 and TRBJ2-7, with a possible D match to TRBD1 (5 bases). Trimming pared 8 bases from V and 5 bases from J, leaving 10 bases between. This CDR3 comprises 11 residues. Per the germline V gene, CDR1 is SGHTA and CDR2 is FQGNSA. The CDR3, as DNA: TGTGCCAGCCTGGGGCTTCACGAGCAGTACTTC. Protein sequence: CASLGLHEQYF.

This clonotype was seen ten or more times. V gene TRBV11-1 combines with J gene TRBJ2-1; 10 bases are a match to TRBD1. Germline trimming cut 5 bases from V and 5 bases from J; bases unmatched to any gene: 21. Germline values: CDR1 SGHAT, CDR2 FQDESV (reference sequence). The length of the CDR3 is 20 residues. CDR3 nucleotide sequence: TGTGCCAGCAGCCCCAGGCCCAGACAGGGGGCGCATAGTGGCCACAATGAGCAGTTCTTC. Protein product: CASSPRPRQGAHSGHNEQFF.

There are a few counts of this clonotype. The chain couples TRBV5-1 to TRBJ1-2; the match to TRBD1 covers 9 bases. CDR1 SGHRS and CDR2 YFSETQ come from the germline V gene. The CDR3 is made up of 14 amino acids. With V trimmed by 6 bases and J by 9 bases, 12 bases remained unmatched. CDR3 loop: CASTEPGQGPSYTF. The CDR3 DNA reads as TGCGCCAGCACCGAGCCCGGACAGGGGCCGAGCTACACCTTC.

To note about this clonotype: At one end, the junction sequence differs from germline, possibly due to a read error. The chain combines TRBV7-7 with TRBJ2-5; D gene unclear. This CDR3 region has 14 residues. CDR1 is SSHAT, CDR2 FNYEAQ, per germline (reference sequence). The CDR3 nucleotides read TGTGCTAGCAGCTTAAACTACCTAAAGGAGACCCAGTACTTC. Translation gives CASSLNYLKETQYF.

The V and J genes are TRBV7-2 and TRBJ2-7; 8 nucleotides line up with TRBD1. Germline CDR1 is SGHTA and CDR2 is FQGNSA. The CDR3 has 15 amino acids. Trimming took 5 bases from V and 9 from J; bases not matched to a gene: 15. Here the CDR3 reads CASSPRGTGYFGQYF. Here the CDR3 DNA reads TGTGCCAGCAGCCCCCGGGGGACAGGTTATTTCGGGCAGTACTTC.

This chain connects TRBV6-2 or TRBV6-3 to TRBJ2-7; D is undetermined. The V and J ends lost 5 bases and 5 bases respectively, with 16 bases between them. This CDR3 has 14 amino acids. Germline CDR1 MNHEY, CDR2 SVGEGT. CDR3 sequence reads: CASSDPFRKNEQYF. Here the CDR3 DNA reads TGTGCCAGCAGTGACCCCTTTCGGAAAAACGAGCAGTACTTC.

The chain joins TRBV5-1 to TRBJ2-2; 10 nucleotides line up with TRBD2. Germline trimming cut 4 bases from V and 5 bases from J; bases unmatched to any gene: 8. The CDR3 consists of 16 residues. CDR1 is SGHRS, CDR2 YFSETQ, per germline. In DNA, the CDR3 is TGCGCCAGCAGCCTCCTAGCGGGGGAGCGTACCGGGGAGCTGTTTTTT. Residues: CASSLLAGERTGELFF.

The chain employs TRBV10-3 and TRBJ1-2, with D unresolved. Germline-derived CDR1 and CDR2 are ENHRY and SYGVKD. Trimming pared 6 bases from V and 5 bases from J, leaving 13 bases between. The CDR3 covers 13 residues. The CDR3, as DNA: TGTGCCATCAGATACGAGTGGAGGTATGGCTACACCTTC. Translated: CAIRYEWRYGYTF.

V usage is TRBV3-1 and J usage is TRBJ2-7; 7 bases agree with TRBD1. Germline CDR1 LGHDT, CDR2 YNNKEL (reference sequence). The CDR3 sequence is 15 residues long. After removal of 1 base from V and 3 bases from J, the junction contained 6 bases not matched to a gene. The CDR3, as DNA: TGTGCCAGCAGCCAAGGGGTTTACAGGGGCTACGAGCAGTACTTC. It translates to CASSQGVYRGYEQYF.

Only a few counts were recorded for this clonotype. The V gene is TRBV7-6, the J gene TRBJ2-3; D unclear. The CDR3 totals 14 residues. V was shortened by 1 base and J by 2 bases, with 7 bases between the two germline ends. Germline V lookup: CDR1 SGHVS, CDR2 FNYEAQ. DNA of the CDR3: TGTGCCAGCAGCTTAGAGTACTACACAGATACGCAGTATTTT. As protein: CASSLEYYTDTQYF.